The text below deals with one TCR beta chain. cDNA prepared by RNA extraction and subsequent reverse transcription served as the template for sequencing. The assay was immunoSEQ multiplex PCR, and TCRdb's table has in-frame clones only and misses some. The sample yields fewer than 250,000 clones, around three fifths seen once. Treatment denoted: oral pan-JAK inhibitor, 5-10 mg twice daily. Trimming shortened V by 8 bases and J by 1 base, and 11 bases separated the two germline ends. CDR1 is SNHLY and CDR2 is FYNNEI in the germline V gene. The CDR3 contains 13 residues. The data are from a study of CD8+ T cells in alopecia areata. Across the whole study: Twice daily, treated patients received 5 to 10 mg of oral tofacitinib.

This chain joins TRBV2 and TRBJ1-1; maybe TRBD1 (6 bases). Sequenced here: CD4+ T cells sorted from blood, sampled at week 24, from a patient treated with tofacitinib. This clonotype originated in a human donor with alopecia areata. The DNA for the CDR3 is TGTGCCAGCCCGGGACAAACGAACACTGAAGCTTTCTTT. Translation: CASPGQTNTEAFF.